This T cell receptor (beta chain) is drawn from a study of cytomegalovirus exposure and HLA in healthy donors. Study details: Researchers found that about 82% of around 400 genotyped donors fell within the Caucasian-associated ancestry cluster.

As regards this clone: Its antigen is unknown.

Overall study results and limits: Later findings reportedly placed an Asian-associated ancestry cluster below the approximately 630-donor mean for N-insertions.

Trimming cost V 8 bases and J 2 bases, with 9 bases left between them. The CDR3 is made up of 13 amino acids. Germline V gene lookup returns CDR1 MDHEN and CDR2 SYDVKM. With 60 Vbeta and 13 Jbeta primers, the PCR was carried out. Method: immunoSEQ multiplex PCR; TCRdb's copy keeps in-frame clones and lacks some. The sample holds under 200,000 clones, roughly 90% seen once. The sample taken for sequencing was PBMCs. The chain employs TRBV28 and TRBJ2-2, with a weak D call TRBD1 (6 bases). The receptor comes from a woman under 30 in good health and CMV-seronegative. The CDR3 loop is CASGTSNTGELFF. CDR3 nucleotide sequence: TGTGCCAGCGGGACATCTAACACCGGGGAGCTGTTTTTT.